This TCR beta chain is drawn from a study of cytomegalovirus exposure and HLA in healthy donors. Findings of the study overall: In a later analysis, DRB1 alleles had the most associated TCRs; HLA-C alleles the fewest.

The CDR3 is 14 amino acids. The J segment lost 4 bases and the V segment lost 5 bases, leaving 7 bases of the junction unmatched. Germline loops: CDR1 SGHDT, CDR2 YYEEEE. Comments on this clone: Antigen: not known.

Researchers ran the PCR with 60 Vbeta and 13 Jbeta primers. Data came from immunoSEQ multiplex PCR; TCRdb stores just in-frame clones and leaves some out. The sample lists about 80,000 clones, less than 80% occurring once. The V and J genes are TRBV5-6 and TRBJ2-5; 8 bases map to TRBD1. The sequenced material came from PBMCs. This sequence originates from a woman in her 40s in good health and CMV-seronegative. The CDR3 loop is CASSYDRGGETQYF. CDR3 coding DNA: TGTGCCAGCAGTTATGACAGGGGCGGAGAGACCCAGTACTTC.